This TCR beta chain was obtained from a study of shared clonotypes between healthy human individuals. Study results and caveats: The sole specimen, blood, was sampled, and tissue repertoires likely differ.

The CDR3 is 15 residues long. Germline V CDR1 and CDR2: SGHRS, YFSETQ. V shed 1 base and J shed 3 bases, with 11 bases lying between them. Details on this clone: The antigen is unknown.

The assay was run at deep level. Generated by immunoSEQ multiplex PCR, the TCRdb table keeps only in-frame clones and is missing some. The sample includes 2 million to 2.5 million clones, about nine tenths of them seen just once. Sequencing was performed on naive CD4+ T cells from PBMCs. The subset denotes: CD45RA+ positively selected. The rearrangement links TRBV5-1 to TRBJ1-3; no clear D gene. The sequence derives from a man between 18 and 29 years old in good health. Some clones in this sample may be carry-over from other donors' samples. The CDR3 here is CASSLSAQRGNTIYF. Written as DNA, the CDR3 is TGCGCCAGCAGCTTGTCCGCGCAGCGTGGAAACACCATATATTTT. Variable domain in full (rest from reference TRBV5-1 and TRBJ1-3): KAGVTQTPRYLIKTRGQQVTLSCSPISGHRSVSWYQQTPGQGLQFLFEYFSETQRNKGNFPGRFSGRQFSNSRSEMNVSTLELGDSALYLCASSLSAQRGNTIYFGEGSWLTVV.